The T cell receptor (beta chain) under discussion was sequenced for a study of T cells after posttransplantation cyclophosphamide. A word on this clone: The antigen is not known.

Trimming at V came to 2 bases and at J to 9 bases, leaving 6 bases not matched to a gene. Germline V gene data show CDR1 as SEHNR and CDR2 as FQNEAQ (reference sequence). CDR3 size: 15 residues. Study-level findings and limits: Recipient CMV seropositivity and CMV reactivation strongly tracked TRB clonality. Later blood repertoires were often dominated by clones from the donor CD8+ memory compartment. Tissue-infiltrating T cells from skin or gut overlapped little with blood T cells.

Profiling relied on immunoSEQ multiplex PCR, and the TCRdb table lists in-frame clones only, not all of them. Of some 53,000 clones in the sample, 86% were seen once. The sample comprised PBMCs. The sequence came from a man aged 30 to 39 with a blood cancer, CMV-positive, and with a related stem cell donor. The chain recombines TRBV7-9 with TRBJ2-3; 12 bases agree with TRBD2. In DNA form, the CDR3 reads TGTGCCAGCAGCTTACAGACTAGCGGGGGTACGACGCAGTATTTT. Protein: CASSLQTSGGTTQYF.